The 14 T cell receptor beta chains reported below all come from one sample, sequenced in a study of T cell responses to AZD1222 COVID-19 vaccine. Assay: immunoSEQ multiplex PCR; the TCRdb copy retains only in-frame clones and omits some. The sample holds about 120,000 clones, 88% seen once. The sample in question was peripheral blood, obtained on day 0 of AZD1222 vaccination. The receptors shown here come from an adult in good health.

The V and J genes are TRBV24-1 and TRBJ1-1; tentatively, D is TRBD1 (5 bases). The V gene's germline CDR1 is KGHDR and CDR2 SFDVKD. The CDR3 loop spans 15 amino acids. Trimming stripped 3 bases from V and 1 base from J, with 11 bases between. The CDR3 nucleotides read TGTGCCACCAGTGATCGGGGCGGGGGGAACACTGAAGCTTTCTTT. Amino acids: CATSDRGGGNTEAFF.

V and J are TRBV6-2 or TRBV6-3 and TRBJ2-1; a weak D match, TRBD2 (6 bases). The ends were cut back, 7 bases at V and 8 bases at J, with 24 bases in the middle. The CDR3 contains 16 residues. In germline, CDR1 is MNHEY, CDR2 SVGEGT. The CDR3 loop is CASIPRRASDPHEQFF. CDR3 bases: TGTGCCAGCATCCCCCGGAGGGCTAGCGACCCTCATGAGCAGTTCTTC.

The chain carries TRBV28 and TRBJ2-1; 14 nucleotides agree with TRBD2. V shed 8 bases, J shed 4 bases, and the junction held 16 bases outside the gene matches. Germline loops: CDR1 MDHEN, CDR2 SYDVKM. CDR3 length equals 19 residues. The CDR3 loop is CASVPGTSGRFRRYNEQFF. DNA for the CDR3: TGTGCCAGCGTCCCTGGGACTAGCGGGAGATTTCGGAGGTACAATGAGCAGTTCTTC.

The chain combines TRBV7-3 with TRBJ2-2; D may be TRBD1 (6 bases). V lost 5 bases to trimming and J lost 6 bases, with 16 bases between them. This CDR3 contains 15 residues. Germline CDR1 and CDR2: SGHTA and FQGTGA. As DNA, the CDR3 is TGTGCCAGCAGCCCCGGTGACAGGTTCGCCGGGGAGCTGTTTTTT. Translated: CASSPGDRFAGELFF.

The V gene is TRBV6-1, the J gene TRBJ1-3; 7 bases match TRBD1. Trimming at V came to 2 bases and at J to 2 bases, leaving 18 bases not matched to a gene. Germline V lookup: CDR1 MNHNS, CDR2 SASEGT. The CDR3 sequence is 20 residues long. The CDR3 region has the DNA TGTGCCAGCAGTGAAAGGCCAATTGGACAGGACGTGGGTGCTGGAAACACCATATATTTT. Its translation: CASSERPIGQDVGAGNTIYF.

The chain recombines TRBV11-3 with TRBJ2-1; 9 positions match TRBD2. The CDR3 length is 14 residues. V was clipped by 2 bases and J by 13 bases; unmatched bases: 9. Germline CDR1 is SGHNT and CDR2 is YENEEA. The CDR3 here is CASSLNAGGTVQFF. CDR3 DNA sequence: TGTGCCAGCAGCTTAAACGCGGGGGGGACTGTACAGTTCTTC.

The chain uses TRBV7-9 and TRBJ2-1, with 8 bases that match TRBD2. The CDR3 has 14 residues. The germline gives CDR1 SEHNR, CDR2 FQNEAQ (reference sequence). V shed 7 bases and J 4 bases; nucleotides not matched to a gene: 6. The DNA for the CDR3 is TGTGCCAGCATCCCGGGGGGGGCGTACAATGAGCAGTTCTTC. It yields the protein CASIPGGAYNEQFF. The full variable domain, completed using reference TRBV7-9 and TRBJ2-1, is DTGVSQNPRHKITKRGQNVTFRCDPISEHNRLYWYRQTLGQGPEFLTYFQNEAQLEKSRLLSDRFSAERPKGSFSTLEIQRTEQGDSAMYLCASIPGGAYNEQFFGPGTRLTVL.

This chain connects TRBV11-2 to TRBJ1-6, with D tentatively TRBD1 (6 bases). Trimming removed 3 bases from V and 9 bases from J, with 9 bases in between. CDR1 is SGHAT, CDR2 FQNNGV, per germline. The CDR3 loop spans 13 amino acids. The CDR3 reads CASSFTGPSPLHF. In DNA form, the CDR3 reads TGTGCCAGCAGCTTTACAGGGCCTTCACCCCTCCACTTT.

This clone appeared many times. The rearrangement links TRBV30 to TRBJ2-7; D is ambiguous. This CDR3 is 13 amino acids long. V was cut by 0 bases and J by 3 bases, with 9 bases left in between. Germline-derived CDR1 and CDR2 are GTSNPN and SVGIG (reference sequence). CDR3 in amino acids: CAWSVSLYYEQYF. The DNA for the CDR3 is TGTGCCTGGAGTGTGTCGCTTTACTACGAGCAGTACTTC.

The chain recombines TRBV12-3 or TRBV12-4 with TRBJ2-7; D is perhaps TRBD2 (6 bases). Trimming removed 3 bases at V and 1 base at J, with 7 bases between. CDR3 length equals 13 residues. CDR3 sequence reads: CASSLGLSYEQYF. The DNA for the CDR3 is TGTGCCAGCAGTTTGGGACTTTCCTACGAGCAGTACTTC.

CDR3 in DNA: TGCGCCAGCAGTAGGGAGCCCCCTCCGTCTGCCTACAATGAGCAGTTCTTC. Its translation: CASSREPPPSAYNEQFF. The chain uses TRBV4-1 and TRBJ2-1, with D possibly TRBD2 on 5 matching bases. Per germline, CDR1 MGHRA and CDR2 YSYEKL. This CDR3 spans 17 amino acids. Trimming pared 6 bases from V and 2 bases from J, leaving 20 bases between.

This chain joins TRBV5-1 and TRBJ1-6; 11 bases are shared with TRBD1. Germline lookup yields CDR1 SGHRS and CDR2 YFSETQ. CDR3 length equals 15 residues. J lost 8 bases, V lost 4 bases, and 5 bases had no gene match. CDR3: CASSPDRGQDSPLHF. Here the CDR3 DNA reads TGCGCCAGCAGCCCGGACAGGGGGCAGGATTCACCCCTCCACTTT.

This clone was recorded only once. This chain links TRBV30 with TRBJ2-7; no reliable D call. The ends were cut back, 2 bases at V and 2 bases at J, with 7 bases in the middle. Germline loops: CDR1 GTSNPN, CDR2 SVGIG (reference sequence). This CDR3 is 12 amino acids long. The CDR3 loop is CAWSIGPYEQYF. As DNA, the CDR3 is TGTGCCTGGAGTATAGGCCCCTACGAGCAGTACTTC. Based on the CDR3 plus reference TRBV30 and TRBJ2-7, the full variable domain is SQTIHQWPATLVQPVGSPLSLECTVEGTSNPNLYWYRQAAGRGLQLLFYSVGIGQISSEVPQNLSASRPQDRQFILSSKKLLLSDSGFYLCAWSIGPYEQYFGPGTRLTVT.

The J gene is TRBJ2-7, the V gene TRBV28; no clear D. From germline, CDR1 is MDHEN and CDR2 SYDVKM. V was trimmed by 6 bases and J by 6 bases, leaving 12 bases between them. CDR3 length: 12 amino acids. The CDR3 DNA reads as TGTGCCAGCAGCCTACCCCCGGGCGAGCAGTACTTC. Protein sequence: CASSLPPGEQYF.